One and the same sample provided the 2 T cell receptor beta chains below, sequenced in a study of PD-1 blockade in classical Hodgkin lymphoma. The method was immunoSEQ multiplex PCR; TCRdb's version includes in-frame clones alone and lacks a portion of them. The sample carries roughly 20,000 clones, roughly 84% recorded once. There was relapse after autologous stem cell transplantation in every patient, and there was variation in brentuximab vedotin exposure. The sample in question was peripheral blood mononuclear cells (PBMCs), obtained at baseline. All receptors come from a human donor with classical Hodgkin lymphoma.

The V gene is TRBV2, the J gene TRBJ1-6, with D tentatively TRBD1 (6 bases). V was pared by 5 bases and J by 9 bases, with 26 bases between. This CDR3 is built from 18 residues. Germline V gives CDR1 SNHLY, CDR2 FYNNEI. The CDR3: CASSTLRGDNVSISPLHF. The CDR3 bases are TGTGCCAGCAGTACCTTACGGGGGGACAACGTATCGATTTCACCCCTCCACTTT. Full variable domain (rest looked up from reference TRBV2 and TRBJ1-6): EPEVTQTPSHQVTQMGQEVILRCVPISNHLYFYWYRQILGQKVEFLVSFYNNEISEKSEIFDDQFSVERPDGSNFTLKIRSTKLEDSAMYFCASSTLRGDNVSISPLHFGNGTRLTVT.

This chain links TRBV20-1 with TRBJ2-7; D remains unclear. Per germline, CDR1 DFQATT and CDR2 SNEGSKA (reference sequence). The CDR3 totals 10 residues. V was shortened by 5 bases and J by 6 bases, with 8 bases between the two germline ends. CDR3 bases: TGCAGTGCTGCTCGAGGCGAGCAGTACTTC. This encodes CSAARGEQYF.